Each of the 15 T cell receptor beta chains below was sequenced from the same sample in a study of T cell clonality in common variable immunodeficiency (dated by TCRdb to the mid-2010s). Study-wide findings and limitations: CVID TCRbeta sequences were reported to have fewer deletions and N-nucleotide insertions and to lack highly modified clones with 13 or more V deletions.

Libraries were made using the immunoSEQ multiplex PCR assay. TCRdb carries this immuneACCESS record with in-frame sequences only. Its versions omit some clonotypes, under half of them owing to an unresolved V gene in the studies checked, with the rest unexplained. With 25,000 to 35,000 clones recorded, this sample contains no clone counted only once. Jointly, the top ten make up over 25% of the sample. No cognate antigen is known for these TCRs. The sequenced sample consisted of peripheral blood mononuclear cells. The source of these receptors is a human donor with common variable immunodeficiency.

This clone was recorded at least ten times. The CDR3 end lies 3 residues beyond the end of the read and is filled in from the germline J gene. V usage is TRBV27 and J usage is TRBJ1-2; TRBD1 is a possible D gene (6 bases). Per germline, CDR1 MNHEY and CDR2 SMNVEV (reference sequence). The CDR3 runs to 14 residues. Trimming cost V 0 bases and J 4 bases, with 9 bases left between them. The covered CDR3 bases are TGTGCCAGCAGTTTATCTGGGGGCACCTATGGC. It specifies CASSLSGGTYG. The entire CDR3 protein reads CASSLSGGTYGYTF.

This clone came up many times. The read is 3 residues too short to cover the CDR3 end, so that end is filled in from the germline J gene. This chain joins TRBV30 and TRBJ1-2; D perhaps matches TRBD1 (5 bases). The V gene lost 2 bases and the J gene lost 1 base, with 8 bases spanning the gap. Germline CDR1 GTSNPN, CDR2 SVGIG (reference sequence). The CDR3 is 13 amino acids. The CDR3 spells CAWSSDSNYGYTF. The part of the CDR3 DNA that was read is TGTGCCTGGAGTAGTGACAGTAACTATGGC. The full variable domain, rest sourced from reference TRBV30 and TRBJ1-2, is SQTIHQWPATLVQPVGSPLSLECTVEGTSNPNLYWYRQAAGRGLQLLFYSVGIGQISSEVPQNLSASRPQDRQFILSSKKLLLSDSGFYLCAWSSDSNYGYTFGSGTRLTVV.

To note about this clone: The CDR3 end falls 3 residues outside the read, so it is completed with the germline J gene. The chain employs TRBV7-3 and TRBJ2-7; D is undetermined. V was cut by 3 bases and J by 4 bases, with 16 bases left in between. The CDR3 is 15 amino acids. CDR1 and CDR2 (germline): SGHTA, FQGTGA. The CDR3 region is CASSFGPPGTYEQYF. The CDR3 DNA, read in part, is TGTGCCAGCAGCTTTGGGCCCCCCGGTACGTACGAG.

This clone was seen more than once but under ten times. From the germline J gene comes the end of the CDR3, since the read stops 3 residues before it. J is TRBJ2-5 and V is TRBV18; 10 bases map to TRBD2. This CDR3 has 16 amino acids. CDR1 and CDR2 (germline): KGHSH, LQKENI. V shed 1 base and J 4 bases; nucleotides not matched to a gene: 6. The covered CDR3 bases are TGTGCCAGCTCACCACGGAGCGGGGGGGCGTCAGAGACC. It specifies CASSPRSGGASET. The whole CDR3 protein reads CASSPRSGGASETQYF.

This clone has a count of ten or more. The CDR3 region is CASSFGDRGADTQYF. The CDR3 DNA, read in part, is TGTGCCAGCAGTTTTGGGGACAGGGGCGCAGATACG. The chain uses TRBV6-2 or TRBV6-3 and TRBJ2-3, with 10 bases matching TRBD1. The DNA ends 3 residues before the CDR3 does, and the rest of the CDR3 is filled in from the germline J gene. CDR1 is MNHEY, CDR2 SVGEGT, per germline. This CDR3 has 15 amino acids. V lost 4 bases, J lost 4 bases, and 5 bases stayed unmatched.

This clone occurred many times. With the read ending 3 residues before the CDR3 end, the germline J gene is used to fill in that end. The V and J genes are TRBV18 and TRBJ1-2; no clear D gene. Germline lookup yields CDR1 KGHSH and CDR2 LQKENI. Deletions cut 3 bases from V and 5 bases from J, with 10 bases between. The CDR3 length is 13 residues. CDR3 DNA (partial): TGTGCCAGCTCACCGATGGCCGATTATGGC. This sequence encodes CASSPMADYG. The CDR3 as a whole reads CASSPMADYGYTF.

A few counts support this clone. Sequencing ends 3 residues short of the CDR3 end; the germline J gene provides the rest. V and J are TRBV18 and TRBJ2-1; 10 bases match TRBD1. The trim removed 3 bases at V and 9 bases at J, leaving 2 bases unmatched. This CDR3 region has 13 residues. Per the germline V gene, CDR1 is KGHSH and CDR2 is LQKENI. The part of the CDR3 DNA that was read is TGTGCCAGCTCACCGGGACAGGGGAGTGAG. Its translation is CASSPGQGSE. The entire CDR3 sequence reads CASSPGQGSEQFF.

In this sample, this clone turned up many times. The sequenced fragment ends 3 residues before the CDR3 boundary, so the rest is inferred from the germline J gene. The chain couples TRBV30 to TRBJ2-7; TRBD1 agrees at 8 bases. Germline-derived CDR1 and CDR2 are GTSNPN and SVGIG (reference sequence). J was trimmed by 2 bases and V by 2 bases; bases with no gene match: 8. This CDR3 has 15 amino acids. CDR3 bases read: TGTGCCTGGAGTAGTAAGGTACAGGGGGCCTACGAG. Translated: CAWSSKVQGAYE. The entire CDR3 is CAWSSKVQGAYEQYF.

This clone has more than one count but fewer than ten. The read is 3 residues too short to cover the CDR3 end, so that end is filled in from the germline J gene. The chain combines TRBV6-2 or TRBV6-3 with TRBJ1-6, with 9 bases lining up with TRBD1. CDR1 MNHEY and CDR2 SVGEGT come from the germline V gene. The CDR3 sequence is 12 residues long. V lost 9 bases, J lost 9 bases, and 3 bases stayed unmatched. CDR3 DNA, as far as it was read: TGTGCCAGGGGACAGGGATCTTCACCC. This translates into CARGQGSSP. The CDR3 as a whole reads CARGQGSSPLHF.

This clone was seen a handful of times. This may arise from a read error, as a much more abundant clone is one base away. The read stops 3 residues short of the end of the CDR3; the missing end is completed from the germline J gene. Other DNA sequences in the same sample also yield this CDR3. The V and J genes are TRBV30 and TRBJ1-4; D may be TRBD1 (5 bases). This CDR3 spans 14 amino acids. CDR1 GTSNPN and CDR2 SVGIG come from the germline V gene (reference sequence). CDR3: CAWSVGATNEKLFF. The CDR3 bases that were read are TGTGCCTGGAGTGTAGGGGCAACGAATGAAAAA.

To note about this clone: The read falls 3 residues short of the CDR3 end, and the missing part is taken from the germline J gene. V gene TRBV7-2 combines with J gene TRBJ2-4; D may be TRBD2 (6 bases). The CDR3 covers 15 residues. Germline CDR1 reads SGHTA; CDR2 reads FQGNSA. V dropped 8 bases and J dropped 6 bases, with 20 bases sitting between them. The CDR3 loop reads CASGRDSQVGNIQYF. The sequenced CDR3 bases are TGTGCCAGCGGTCGGGACTCCCAGGTCGGAAACATT.

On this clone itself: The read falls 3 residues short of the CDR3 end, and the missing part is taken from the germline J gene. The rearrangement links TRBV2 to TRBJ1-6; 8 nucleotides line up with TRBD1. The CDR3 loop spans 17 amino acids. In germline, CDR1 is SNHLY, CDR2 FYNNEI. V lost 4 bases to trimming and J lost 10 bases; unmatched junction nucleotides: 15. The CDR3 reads CASSVEGGRGLKSPLHF. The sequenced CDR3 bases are TGTGCCAGCAGTGTTGAAGGGGGCAGGGGGCTTAAATCACCC.

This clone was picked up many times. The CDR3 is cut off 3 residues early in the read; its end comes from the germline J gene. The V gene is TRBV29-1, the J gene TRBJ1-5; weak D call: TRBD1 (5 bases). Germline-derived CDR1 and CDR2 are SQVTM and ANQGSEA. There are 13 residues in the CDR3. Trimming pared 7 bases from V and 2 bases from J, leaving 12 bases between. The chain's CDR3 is CSAGDGRNQPQHF. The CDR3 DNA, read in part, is TGCAGCGCGGGGGACGGACGCAATCAGCCC.

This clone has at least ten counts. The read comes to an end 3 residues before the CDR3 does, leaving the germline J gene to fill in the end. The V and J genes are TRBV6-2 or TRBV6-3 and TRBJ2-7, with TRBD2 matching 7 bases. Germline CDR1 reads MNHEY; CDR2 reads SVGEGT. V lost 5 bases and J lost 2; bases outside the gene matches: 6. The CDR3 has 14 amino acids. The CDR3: CASSGLVFPYEQYF. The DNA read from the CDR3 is TGTGCCAGCAGTGGACTAGTTTTTCCCTACGAG.

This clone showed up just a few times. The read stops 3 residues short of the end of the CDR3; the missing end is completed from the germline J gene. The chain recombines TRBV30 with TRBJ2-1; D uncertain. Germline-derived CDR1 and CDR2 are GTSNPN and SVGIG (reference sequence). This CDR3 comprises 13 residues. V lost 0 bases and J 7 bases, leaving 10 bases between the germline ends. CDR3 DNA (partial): TGTGCCTGGAGTGTAGGGTCCTTAAATGAG. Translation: CAWSVGSLNE. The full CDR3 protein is CAWSVGSLNEQFF.